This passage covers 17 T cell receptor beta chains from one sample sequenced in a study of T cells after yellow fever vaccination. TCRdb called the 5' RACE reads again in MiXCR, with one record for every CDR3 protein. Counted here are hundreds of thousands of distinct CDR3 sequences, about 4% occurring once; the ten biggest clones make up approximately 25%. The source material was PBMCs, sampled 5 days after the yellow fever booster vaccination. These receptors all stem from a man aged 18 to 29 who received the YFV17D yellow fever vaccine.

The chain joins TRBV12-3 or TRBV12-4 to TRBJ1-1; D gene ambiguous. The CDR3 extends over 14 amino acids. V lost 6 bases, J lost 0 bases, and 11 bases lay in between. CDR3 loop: CASSYQVMNTEAFF. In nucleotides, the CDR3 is TGTGCCAGCAGCTACCAGGTAATGAACACTGAAGCTTTCTTT.

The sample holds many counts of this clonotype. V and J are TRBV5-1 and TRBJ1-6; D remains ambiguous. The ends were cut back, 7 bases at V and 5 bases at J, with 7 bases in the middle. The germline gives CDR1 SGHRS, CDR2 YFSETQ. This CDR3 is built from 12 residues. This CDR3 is CASQADNSPLHF. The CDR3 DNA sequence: TGCGCCAGCCAAGCCGATAATTCACCCCTCCACTTT.

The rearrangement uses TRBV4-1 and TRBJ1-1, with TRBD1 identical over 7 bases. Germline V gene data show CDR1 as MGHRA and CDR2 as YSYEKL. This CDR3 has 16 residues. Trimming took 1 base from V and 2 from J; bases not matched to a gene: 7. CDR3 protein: CASSQVRQGVNTEAFF. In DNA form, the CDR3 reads TGCGCCAGCAGCCAAGTTCGGCAGGGGGTTAACACTGAAGCTTTCTTT.

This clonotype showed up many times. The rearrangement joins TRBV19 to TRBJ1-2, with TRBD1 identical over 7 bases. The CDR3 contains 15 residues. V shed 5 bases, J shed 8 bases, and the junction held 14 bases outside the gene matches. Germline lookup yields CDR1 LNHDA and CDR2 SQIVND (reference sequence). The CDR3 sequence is CASSEDRAVARGYTF. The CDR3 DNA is TGTGCCAGTAGTGAAGACAGGGCCGTGGCGAGAGGCTACACCTTC.

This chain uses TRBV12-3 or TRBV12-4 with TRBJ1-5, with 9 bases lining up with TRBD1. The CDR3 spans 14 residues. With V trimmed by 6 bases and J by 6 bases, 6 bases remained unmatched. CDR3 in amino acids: CASSPTGGGQPQHF. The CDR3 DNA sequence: TGTGCCAGCAGCCCGACAGGGGGTGGTCAGCCCCAGCATTTT.

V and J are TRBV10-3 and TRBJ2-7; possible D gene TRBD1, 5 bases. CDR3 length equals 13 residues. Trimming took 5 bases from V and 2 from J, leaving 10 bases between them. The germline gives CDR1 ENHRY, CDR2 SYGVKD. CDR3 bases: TGTGCCATCAGTTCAGGGAACCCCTACGAGCAGTACTTC. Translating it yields CAISSGNPYEQYF.

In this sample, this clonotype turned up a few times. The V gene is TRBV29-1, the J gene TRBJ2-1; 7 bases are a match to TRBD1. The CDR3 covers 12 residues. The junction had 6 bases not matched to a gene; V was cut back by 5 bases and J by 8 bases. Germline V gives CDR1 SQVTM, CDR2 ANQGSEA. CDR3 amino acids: CSVTGVGYEQFF. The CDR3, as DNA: TGCAGCGTTACAGGGGTGGGGTATGAGCAGTTCTTC.

The CDR3 bases are TGCGCCAGCAGCCAACTCCTGGACAGGGGGCAAGAGTATGGCTACACCTTC. This gives the protein CASSQLLDRGQEYGYTF. The rearrangement links TRBV4-3 to TRBJ1-2, with 11 bases that match TRBD1. The CDR3 contains 17 residues. Germline CDR1 and CDR2: LGHNA and YSLEER. Losses at the gene ends were 2 bases for V and 5 bases for J; bases not matched to a gene: 10.

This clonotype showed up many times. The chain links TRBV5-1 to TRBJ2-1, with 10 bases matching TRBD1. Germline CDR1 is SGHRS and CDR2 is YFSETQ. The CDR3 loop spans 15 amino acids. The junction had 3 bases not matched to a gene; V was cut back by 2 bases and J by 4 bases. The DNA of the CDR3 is TGCGCCAGCAGCTTCGGACAGGGGGTGTACAATGAGCAGTTCTTC. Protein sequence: CASSFGQGVYNEQFF.

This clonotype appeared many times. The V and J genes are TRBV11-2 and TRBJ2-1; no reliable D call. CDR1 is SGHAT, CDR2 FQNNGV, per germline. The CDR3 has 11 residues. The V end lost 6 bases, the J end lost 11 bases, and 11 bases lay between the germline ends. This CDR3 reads CASSFGRQQFF. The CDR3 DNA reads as TGTGCCAGCAGTTTCGGACGTCAGCAGTTCTTC.

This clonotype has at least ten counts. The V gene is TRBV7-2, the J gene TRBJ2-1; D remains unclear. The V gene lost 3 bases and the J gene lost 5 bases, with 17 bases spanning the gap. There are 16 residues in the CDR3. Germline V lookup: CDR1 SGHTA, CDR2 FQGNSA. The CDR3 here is CASSFLVGWLDNEQFF. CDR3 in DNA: TGTGCCAGCAGCTTCCTGGTCGGGTGGCTAGACAATGAGCAGTTCTTC.

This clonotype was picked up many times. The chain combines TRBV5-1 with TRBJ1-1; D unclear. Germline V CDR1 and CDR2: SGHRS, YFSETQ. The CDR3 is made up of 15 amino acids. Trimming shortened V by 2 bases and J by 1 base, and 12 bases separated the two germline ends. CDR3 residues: CASSLSPLGNTEAFF. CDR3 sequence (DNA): TGCGCCAGCAGCTTATCTCCGTTGGGGAACACTGAAGCTTTCTTT. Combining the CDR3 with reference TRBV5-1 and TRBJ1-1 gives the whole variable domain KAGVTQTPRYLIKTRGQQVTLSCSPISGHRSVSWYQQTPGQGLQFLFEYFSETQRNKGNFPGRFSGRQFSNSRSEMNVSTLELGDSALYLCASSLSPLGNTEAFFGQGTRLTVV.

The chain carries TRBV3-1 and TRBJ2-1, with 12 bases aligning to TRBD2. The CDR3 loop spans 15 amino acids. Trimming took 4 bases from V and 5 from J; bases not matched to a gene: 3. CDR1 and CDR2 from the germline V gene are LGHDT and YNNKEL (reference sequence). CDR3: CASSPWTSGDNEQFF. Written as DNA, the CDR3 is TGTGCCAGCAGCCCCTGGACTAGCGGGGACAATGAGCAGTTCTTC.

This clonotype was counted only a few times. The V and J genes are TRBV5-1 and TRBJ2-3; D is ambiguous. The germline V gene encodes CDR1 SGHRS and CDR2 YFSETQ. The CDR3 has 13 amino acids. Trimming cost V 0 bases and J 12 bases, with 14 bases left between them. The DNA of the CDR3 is TGCGCCAGCAGCTTGGAGGCCAAACCCTCCCAGTATTTT. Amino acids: CASSLEAKPSQYF.

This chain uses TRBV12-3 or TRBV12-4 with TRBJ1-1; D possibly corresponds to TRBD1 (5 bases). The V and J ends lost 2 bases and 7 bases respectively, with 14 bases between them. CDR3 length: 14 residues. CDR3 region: CASSLRGAENEAFF. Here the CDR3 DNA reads TGTGCCAGCAGTTTACGGGGCGCGGAAAATGAAGCTTTCTTT.

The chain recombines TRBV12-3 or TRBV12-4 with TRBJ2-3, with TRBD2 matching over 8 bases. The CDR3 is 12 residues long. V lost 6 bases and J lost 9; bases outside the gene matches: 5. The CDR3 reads CASRGTGGTQYF. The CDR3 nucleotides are TGTGCCAGCAGGGGCACGGGGGGGACGCAGTATTTT.

CDR3 amino acids: CASSLSAAADTQYF. The CDR3 DNA is TGTGCCAGCAGCTTATCGGCGGCGGCAGATACGCAGTATTTT. The rearrangement links TRBV7-2 to TRBJ2-3; D ambiguous. With 2 bases removed from V and 4 bases from J, the gap between germline ends came to 10 bases. This CDR3 has 14 residues. Germline V gene data show CDR1 as SGHTA and CDR2 as FQGNSA.